One and the same sample provided the 22 T cell receptor beta chains below, sequenced in a study of CD4 T cells in relation to SARS-CoV-2 and coronaviruses (TCRdb year 2021). CD4+ T cells from unexposed donors were collected before the COVID-19 pandemic (2011-2018). After about 10 days of culture, CD4+ T cells were isolated with the EasySep CD4+ T cell isolation kit. Antigens for these TCRs are unknown. Library preparation used the immunoSEQ multiplex PCR assay. TCRdb's version of the immuneACCESS table is confined to in-frame rearrangements and falls short of the full clone set. An unresolved V gene accounts for under half of the shortfall where checked; the remainder is of unknown origin. This sample lists fewer than 25,000 clones; roughly 70% were detected once. The ten most abundant clones make up around 20% of the sample. Sequencing was carried out using CD4+ T cells from PBMCs, cultured in vitro. These receptors all stem from a human donor in good health.

V and J are TRBV2 and TRBJ2-5, with no clear D. The CDR3 is made up of 10 amino acids. With 7 bases removed from V and 5 bases from J, the gap between germline ends came to 5 bases. CDR1 and CDR2 (germline): SNHLY, FYNNEI. The CDR3 nucleotides are TGTGCCAGCAAAAGTGAGACCCAGTACTTC. Its translation is CASKSETQYF. The full variable domain, with the rest looked up from reference TRBV2 and TRBJ2-5, is EPEVTQTPSHQVTQMGQEVILRCVPISNHLYFYWYRQILGQKVEFLVSFYNNEISEKSEIFDDQFSVERPDGSNFTLKIRSTKLEDSAMYFCASKSETQYFGPGTRLLVL.

V gene TRBV29-1 combines with J gene TRBJ2-5; D is possibly TRBD1 or TRBD2 (5 bases each). Germline V gene sequence: CDR1 SQVTM, CDR2 ANQGSEA. Trimming left V 6 bases short and J 0 bases short, with 8 bases between. This CDR3 spans 12 amino acids. This CDR3 is CSVGTNQETQYF. The CDR3 DNA is TGCAGCGTAGGGACCAACCAAGAGACCCAGTACTTC.

J is TRBJ1-6 and V is TRBV9; the D is unclear. V lost 0 bases, J lost 13 bases, and 11 bases lay in between. Germline V gene data show CDR1 as SGDLS and CDR2 as YYNGEE. This CDR3 comprises 13 residues. CDR3 protein: CASSVGTLSPLHF. CDR3 DNA sequence: TGTGCCAGCAGCGTAGGCACTCTAAGTCCCCTCCACTTT.

Only one count was recorded for this clone. The J gene is TRBJ2-5, the V gene TRBV18; D not resolved. CDR3 size: 11 residues. Germline V gene sequence: CDR1 KGHSH, CDR2 LQKENI. V lost 2 bases and J 9 bases, leaving 7 bases between the germline ends. CDR3 region: CASSPETAQYF. The CDR3 DNA is TGTGCCAGCTCACCAGAGACGGCCCAGTACTTC.

The chain combines TRBV4-3 with TRBJ1-5; no firm D call. The CDR3 sequence is 15 residues long. CDR1 LGHNA and CDR2 YSLEER come from the germline V gene. V shed 5 bases and J shed 0 bases, with 11 bases lying between them. CDR3 sequence reads: CASSSQRNSNQPQHF. The DNA of the CDR3 is TGCGCCAGCAGCTCACAGCGGAATAGCAATCAGCCCCAGCATTTT.

This clone was counted only a few times. The chain recombines TRBV29-1 with TRBJ2-1, with D perhaps TRBD2 (6 bases). V was clipped by 7 bases and J by 1 base, with 11 bases between them. CDR1 and CDR2 from the germline V gene are SQVTM and ANQGSEA. This CDR3 is built from 13 residues. The CDR3 here is CSAGTDSYNEQFF. The CDR3 coding sequence is TGCAGCGCCGGGACTGATTCCTACAATGAGCAGTTCTTC.

Only a few counts were recorded for this clone. The chain has TRBV28 and TRBJ1-1; 9 bases align to TRBD1. Germline trimming cut 4 bases from V and 1 base from J; bases unmatched to any gene: 7. CDR1 and CDR2 from the germline V gene are MDHEN and SYDVKM. The CDR3 has 16 residues. The CDR3 coding sequence is TGTGCCAGCAGTTCCCCCGGGACAGGGCCGAACACTGAAGCTTTCTTT. It is translated as CASSSPGTGPNTEAFF.

The chain carries TRBV13 and TRBJ2-5; no clear D gene. The germline gives CDR1 PRHDT, CDR2 FYEKMQ (reference sequence). This CDR3 contains 14 residues. V lost 4 bases and J lost 5, with 14 bases in between. The CDR3 sequence: CASSSRGRAETQYF. The CDR3 DNA is TGTGCCAGCAGCTCAAGAGGTAGGGCCGAGACCCAGTACTTC.

The rearrangement joins TRBV7-3 to TRBJ1-1; tentatively, D is TRBD1 (6 bases). The CDR3 loop spans 17 amino acids. Trimming stripped 2 bases from V and 1 base from J, with 17 bases between. CDR1 and CDR2 (germline): SGHTA, FQGTGA. In nucleotides, the CDR3 is TGTGCCAGCAGCTTACTAGGGAGGGGGGGCGAGAACACTGAAGCTTTCTTT. This gives the protein CASSLLGRGGENTEAFF.

The chain is built from TRBV5-1 and TRBJ2-1, with 8 bases identical to TRBD1. Germline CDR1 and CDR2: SGHRS and YFSETQ. The CDR3 totals 17 residues. The junction had 13 bases not matched to a gene; V was cut back by 4 bases and J by 4 bases. The CDR3 DNA follows: TGCGCCAGCAGCCGAGAGCCCCCGGGACAGGCGTACAATGAGCAGTTCTTC. It translates to CASSREPPGQAYNEQFF.

This clone was seen a single time. The chain recombines TRBV6-6 with TRBJ1-3; D is unclear. Germline loops: CDR1 MNHNY, CDR2 SVGAGI (reference sequence). The CDR3 runs 15 residues. The V end lost 8 bases, the J end lost 0 bases, and 14 bases lay between the germline ends. For the CDR3, the DNA is TGTGCCAGCCAACCAGGACGGAACTCTGGAAACACCATATATTTT. Translation gives CASQPGRNSGNTIYF.

The chain employs TRBV19 and TRBJ1-2; 8 nucleotides line up with TRBD1. V shed 3 bases and J 7 bases; nucleotides not matched to a gene: 16. The CDR3 has 17 residues. The germline V gene encodes CDR1 LNHDA and CDR2 SQIVND (reference sequence). The CDR3 DNA is TGTGCCAGTAGTATCATGATAGGGACAGGTCCCGGAGTTGGCTACACCTTC. Translation: CASSIMIGTGPGVGYTF.

The chain uses TRBV5-1 and TRBJ2-3; 14 bases align to TRBD2. The CDR3 loop spans 17 amino acids. The J segment lost 2 bases and the V segment lost 4 bases, leaving 6 bases of the junction unmatched. Germline V CDR1 and CDR2: SGHRS, YFSETQ. Here the CDR3 reads CASSPGTSGGITDTQYF. The CDR3 DNA is TGCGCCAGCAGCCCCGGGACTAGCGGGGGAATCACAGATACGCAGTATTTT.

There are a few counts of this clone. This sequence joins TRBV7-9 and TRBJ1-1; D is unresolved. Trimming stripped 6 bases from V and 6 bases from J, with 11 bases between. The CDR3 spans 12 residues. CDR1 SEHNR and CDR2 FQNEAQ come from the germline V gene (reference sequence). The CDR3 spells CASRLNGAEAFF. Here the CDR3 DNA reads TGTGCCAGCAGACTGAACGGGGCTGAAGCTTTCTTT.

J is TRBJ2-2 and V is TRBV9; D gene ambiguous. Germline V lookup: CDR1 SGDLS, CDR2 YYNGEE. CDR3 length: 14 amino acids. V was shortened by 0 bases and J by 3 bases, with 6 bases between the two germline ends. The CDR3 bases are TGTGCCAGCAGCGTAGACTACTACACCGGGGAGCTGTTTTTT. The encoded protein is CASSVDYYTGELFF.

The rearrangement joins TRBV7-9 to TRBJ1-2, with D unclear. Germline CDR1 and CDR2: SEHNR and FQNEAQ (reference sequence). The CDR3 has 14 residues. The V gene lost 1 base and the J gene lost 0 bases, with 6 bases spanning the gap. As DNA, the CDR3 is TGTGCCAGCAGCTTAGGCCAAGCTAACTATGGCTACACCTTC. Amino acid sequence: CASSLGQANYGYTF.

The chain uses TRBV3-1 (or the pseudogene TRBV3-2) and TRBJ1-1; D is ambiguous. This CDR3 has 12 residues. Per the germline V gene, CDR1 is LGHDT and CDR2 is YNNKEL (reference sequence). Trimming took 5 bases from V and 3 from J, leaving 7 bases between them. The CDR3 coding sequence is TGTGCCAGCAGCAACCTGGACACTGAAGCTTTCTTT. It is translated as CASSNLDTEAFF.

This clone has just a few counts. The rearrangement links TRBV5-8 to TRBJ2-1; the D call may be TRBD1 or TRBD2 (5 bases each). V was pared by 3 bases and J by 4 bases, with 11 bases between. The CDR3 spans 14 residues. The V gene's germline CDR1 is SGHTS and CDR2 YDEGEE. The CDR3 nucleotides read TGTGCCAGCAGCTCGCCGGGACGGTACAATGAGCAGTTCTTC. This codes for CASSSPGRYNEQFF.

To note about this clone: A junction boundary mismatches the germline segment, possibly from a read error. The V and J genes are TRBV11-2 and TRBJ2-4; TRBD1 might be the D (7 bases). Per the germline V gene, CDR1 is SGHAT and CDR2 is FQNNGV. There are 12 residues in the CDR3. The CDR3 spells CASSFGGQGVFF. The CDR3 coding sequence is TGTGCCAGCAGCTTTGGGGGGCAGGGGGTCTTCTTC.

The count of this clone is one. The CDR3 nucleotides are TGTGCCAGCAGCTTTGACCTGGCGTCTGAAGCTTTCTTT. Amino acid sequence: CASSFDLASEAFF. The chain recombines TRBV7-9 with TRBJ1-1; D is undetermined. Germline V gene data show CDR1 as SEHNR and CDR2 as FQNEAQ (reference sequence). CDR3 length: 13 residues. V dropped 3 bases and J dropped 6 bases, with 11 bases sitting between them. The full variable domain, with the rest looked up from reference TRBV7-9 and TRBJ1-1, is DTGVSQNPRHKITKRGQNVTFRCDPISEHNRLYWYRQTLGQGPEFLTYFQNEAQLEKSRLLSDRFSAERPKGSFSTLEIQRTEQGDSAMYLCASSFDLASEAFFGQGTRLTVV.

This clone appeared a few times. V usage is TRBV7-9 and J usage is TRBJ1-1, with D possibly matching TRBD1 (6 bases). CDR1 SEHNR and CDR2 FQNEAQ come from the germline V gene (reference sequence). The V gene lost 5 bases and the J gene lost 2 bases, with 18 bases spanning the gap. There are 16 residues in the CDR3. In DNA, the CDR3 is TGTGCCAGCAGCACCGAACGGGGGGGCGTTAACACTGAAGCTTTCTTT. It is translated as CASSTERGGVNTEAFF.

The CDR3 coding sequence is TGCAGCGTAGGGGTGGGAGGCACAGATACGCAGTATTTT. This gives the protein CSVGVGGTDTQYF. The chain recombines TRBV29-1 with TRBJ2-3, with D perhaps assigned TRBD1 or TRBD2 (5 bases each). The V and J ends lost 6 bases and 1 base respectively, with 11 bases between them. This CDR3 is built from 13 residues. Looked up from germline, CDR1 is SQVTM and CDR2 is ANQGSEA.